The 15 T cell receptor beta chains below come from one sample, sequenced in a study of T-cell reconstitution after alpha-beta-depleted transplantation in children. A library of TCRbeta sequences, prepared with unique molecular identifiers, was generated. TCRdb passed the PCR reads through MiXCR, listing each CDR3 protein once. The sample consists of roughly 280,000 distinct CDR3 sequences, 11% of them appearing once. The sequences come from peripheral blood, collected 180 days after TCRalphabeta/CD19-depleted stem cell transplant. The source of these receptors is a male patient between 2 and 10 years old who had a stem cell transplant for chronic granulomatous disease, so the T cells may come from the graft donor.

In its sample, this clonotype was seen many times. This chain links TRBV7-6 with TRBJ2-3; D possibly corresponds to TRBD1 (5 bases). CDR1 and CDR2 (germline): SGHVS, FNYEAQ. The CDR3 is made up of 15 amino acids. V was cut by 5 bases and J by 6 bases, with 18 bases left in between. CDR3 nucleotides: TGTGCCAGCAGCCCGACACCACAGGCGTTGGATACGCAGTATTTT. Translating it yields CASSPTPQALDTQYF.

The rearrangement links TRBV28 to TRBJ2-7, with TRBD2 matching over 16 bases. Unmatched junction bases numbered 14, after V lost 10 bases and J lost 2 bases. Germline V gene sequence: CDR1 MDHEN, CDR2 SYDVKM. This CDR3 comprises 18 residues. CDR3 sequence: CAISLGLAGGQVTYEQYF. CDR3 DNA sequence: TGTGCCATTAGTTTGGGACTAGCGGGAGGGCAGGTCACCTACGAGCAGTACTTC. Together with reference TRBV28 and TRBJ2-7, the CDR3 gives the full variable domain: DVKVTQSSRYLVKRTGEKVFLECVQDMDHENMFWYRQDPGLGLRLIYFSYDVKMKEKGDIPEGYSVSREKKERFSLILESASTNQTSMYLCAISLGLAGGQVTYEQYFGPGTRLTVT.

This clonotype was counted many times. The chain is built from TRBV2 and TRBJ2-5; 9 nucleotides agree with TRBD2. The CDR3 has 16 residues. V gave up 6 bases and J gave up 2 bases; unmatched junction bases: 10. Germline lookup yields CDR1 SNHLY and CDR2 FYNNEI. CDR3 DNA sequence: TGTGCCAGCAGGGCCCATCGAGCGGGAGGTCAAGAGACCCAGTACTTC. It translates to CASRAHRAGGQETQYF. Complete variable domain (other parts from reference TRBV2 and TRBJ2-5): EPEVTQTPSHQVTQMGQEVILRCVPISNHLYFYWYRQILGQKVEFLVSFYNNEISEKSEIFDDQFSVERPDGSNFTLKIRSTKLEDSAMYFCASRAHRAGGQETQYFGPGTRLLVL.

There are many counts of this clonotype. The chain is built from TRBV6-5 and TRBJ2-2; D remains ambiguous. The CDR3 is made up of 16 amino acids. The V end was cut by 1 base, the J end by 2 bases, with 11 bases between. Germline CDR1 is MNHEY and CDR2 is SVGAGI. CDR3 protein: CASSYLSGGNTGELFF. The CDR3, as DNA: TGTGCCAGCAGTTACTTGTCAGGTGGCAACACCGGGGAGCTGTTTTTT.

This clonotype came up many times. This chain joins TRBV20-1 and TRBJ2-1; a possible D gene is TRBD2 (5 bases). Trimming removed 3 bases from V and 6 bases from J, with 9 bases in between. The CDR3 sequence is 12 residues long. CDR1 is DFQATT and CDR2 is SNEGSKA in the germline V gene (reference sequence). The CDR3 sequence: CSARWTLNEQFF. CDR3 nucleotide sequence: TGCAGTGCTAGGTGGACTCTCAATGAGCAGTTCTTC.

This clonotype appeared a few times. V is TRBV6-5 and J is TRBJ2-7; D is tentatively TRBD1 or TRBD2 (5 bases each). V was cut by 10 bases and J by 5 bases, with 12 bases left in between. The CDR3 contains 11 residues. Germline-derived CDR1 and CDR2 are MNHEY and SVGAGI. DNA for the CDR3: TGTGCCACCACGAGGGGTAACGAGCAGTACTTC. It encodes CATTRGNEQYF.

The sample holds a few counts of this clonotype. This chain connects TRBV4-2 to TRBJ2-5; unclear D gene. V gave up 3 bases and J gave up 1 base, with 12 bases separating them. Germline V gene sequence: CDR1 LGHNA, CDR2 YNFKEQ. CDR3 size: 15 residues. In nucleotides, the CDR3 is TGTGCCAGCAGCCAGGGTGAAGCAGGCCAAGAGACCCAGTACTTC. This codes for CASSQGEAGQETQYF.

This clonotype turned up a few times. The chain recombines TRBV2 with TRBJ2-1, with 13 bases matching TRBD2. The V and J ends lost 6 bases and 5 bases, in that order; junction bases with no gene match: 1. There are 14 residues in the CDR3. Per the germline V gene, CDR1 is SNHLY and CDR2 is FYNNEI. CDR3 nucleotides: TGTGCCAGCAGCGGACTAGCGGGAGACAATGAGCAGTTCTTC. Its translation is CASSGLAGDNEQFF.

Ten or more counts support this clonotype. This rearrangement joins TRBV29-1 to TRBJ2-1; D possibly uses TRBD1 or TRBD2 (5 bases each). This CDR3 is 13 amino acids long. Germline CDR1 is SQVTM and CDR2 is ANQGSEA. Trimming shortened V by 5 bases and J by 12 bases, and 20 bases separated the two germline ends. The CDR3: CSVSPFSERGQFF. CDR3 DNA: TGCAGCGTTTCACCCTTTAGCGAGAGGGGGCAGTTCTTC.

This clonotype appeared many times. This sequence joins TRBV6-5 and TRBJ2-7, with a weak D call TRBD2 (6 bases). The CDR3 sequence is 17 residues long. From germline, CDR1 is MNHEY and CDR2 SVGAGI. V was cut by 0 bases and J by 3 bases, with 18 bases left in between. CDR3 protein: CASSYSISGVVDYEQYF. CDR3 coding DNA: TGTGCCAGCAGTTACTCGATTTCGGGAGTAGTTGACTACGAGCAGTACTTC.

This clonotype was seen repeatedly, ten times or more. This sequence joins TRBV5-1 and TRBJ2-5; 8 nucleotides line up with TRBD1. The CDR3 totals 14 residues. Trimming cost V 4 bases and J 2 bases; bases outside gene matches: 4. Germline-derived CDR1 and CDR2 are SGHRS and YFSETQ. CDR3 sequence reads: CASSQGQEQETQYF. The CDR3 DNA sequence: TGCGCCAGCAGCCAGGGACAGGAGCAAGAGACCCAGTACTTC.

This clonotype showed up many times. The chain links TRBV12-3 or TRBV12-4 to TRBJ2-7; no definite D call. Trimming took 5 bases from V and 3 from J, leaving 8 bases between them. The CDR3 is 12 residues long. This CDR3 is CASSEYLYEQYF. As DNA, the CDR3 is TGTGCCAGCAGTGAGTATCTCTACGAGCAGTACTTC.

This clonotype was seen many times. V usage is TRBV28 and J usage is TRBJ2-1; possible D gene TRBD2, 6 bases. V lost 6 bases and J 4 bases, leaving 16 bases between the germline ends. CDR3 size: 15 residues. CDR1 and CDR2 (germline): MDHEN, SYDVKM. CDR3 sequence reads: CASSYRDLLYNEQFF. The DNA for the CDR3 is TGTGCCAGCAGCTACCGGGACTTACTTTACAATGAGCAGTTCTTC.

This clonotype was seen at least ten times. The CDR3 DNA reads TGTGCCAGCAGTGCGACAGGGTTATACAATGAGCAGTTCTTC. It yields the protein CASSATGLYNEQFF. V is TRBV2 and J is TRBJ2-1; 7 bases are shared with TRBD1. The germline V gene encodes CDR1 SNHLY and CDR2 FYNNEI. The length of the CDR3 is 14 residues. Germline trimming cut 4 bases from V and 4 bases from J; bases unmatched to any gene: 4.

Many counts were recorded for this clonotype. The V gene is TRBV2, the J gene TRBJ2-7; D may be TRBD2 (5 bases). Germline assignment: CDR1 SNHLY and CDR2 FYNNEI. The CDR3 extends over 14 amino acids. Trimming cost V 3 bases and J 4 bases, with 13 bases left between them. The CDR3 DNA reads as TGTGCCAGCAGTGACAGACTACCACATTACGAGCAGTACTTC. This codes for CASSDRLPHYEQYF.